These 19 T cell receptor beta chains came from one sample sequenced in a study of blood T cell repertoires in COVID-19. Generated by immunoSEQ multiplex PCR, the TCRdb table keeps only in-frame clones and is missing some. This table has 200,000 to 250,000 clones, 92% appearing once. Sequencing input: peripheral blood. The receptors were gathered from a man aged 55 to 70 with COVID-19, enrolled during active disease.

The chain uses TRBV6-5 and TRBJ1-2; maybe TRBD1 (5 bases). From germline, CDR1 is MNHEY and CDR2 SVGAGI. The CDR3 has 14 amino acids. V lost 9 bases and J lost 4, with 18 bases in between. CDR3 bases: TGTGCCAGTTCCCTTGACAGTCTAGTCTATGGCTACACCTTC. Its translation is CASSLDSLVYGYTF.

The rearrangement links TRBV3-1 (or the pseudogene TRBV3-2) to TRBJ2-1, with D perhaps TRBD1 (6 bases). The length of the CDR3 is 16 residues. Per the germline V gene, CDR1 is LGHDT and CDR2 is YNNKEL (reference sequence). Trimming removed 3 bases from V and 6 bases from J, with 18 bases in between. CDR3 residues: CASSHSTGKGGNEQFF. The CDR3 DNA is TGTGCCAGCAGCCATTCCACAGGGAAAGGTGGCAATGAGCAGTTCTTC.

This chain joins TRBV11-3 and TRBJ2-1; 8 bases agree with TRBD1. Per germline, CDR1 SGHNT and CDR2 YENEEA. The CDR3 has 15 amino acids. Trimming at V came to 5 bases and at J to 4 bases, leaving 7 bases not matched to a gene. CDR3 DNA sequence: TGTGCCAGCAGCCTCAAGGGACAGGCGTACAATGAGCAGTTCTTC. Protein sequence: CASSLKGQAYNEQFF.

The chain employs TRBV15 and TRBJ1-5; D gene ambiguous. CDR1 is LNHNV and CDR2 is YYDKDF in the germline V gene (reference sequence). CDR3 length equals 17 residues. V was pared by 1 base and J by 1 base, with 14 bases between. The CDR3 protein is CATSRGQAPWSNQPQHF. For the CDR3, the DNA is TGTGCCACCAGCAGAGGTCAGGCCCCCTGGAGCAATCAGCCCCAGCATTTT.

CDR3 region: CSVEGTGTPYGYTF. CDR3 bases: TGCAGCGTTGAAGGAACCGGGACACCGTATGGCTACACCTTC. V usage is TRBV29-1 and J usage is TRBJ1-2, with D possibly TRBD1 on 6 matching bases. The germline V and J ends were trimmed by 1 base and 5 bases, with 14 bases remaining between them. The CDR3 has 14 amino acids. The germline V gene encodes CDR1 SQVTM and CDR2 ANQGSEA.

This CDR3 is CASSAGLVGGTDTQYF. The CDR3 nucleotides read TGCGCCAGCAGCGCGGGACTAGTCGGTGGAACAGATACGCAGTATTTT. The chain has TRBV5-1 and TRBJ2-3; TRBD2 agrees at 8 bases. Germline V gives CDR1 SGHRS, CDR2 YFSETQ. The J segment lost 3 bases and the V segment lost 4 bases, leaving 10 bases of the junction unmatched. The CDR3 is made up of 16 amino acids.

The chain is built from TRBV7-9 and TRBJ2-1; 10 positions match TRBD2. Trimming cost V 6 bases and J 0 bases; bases outside gene matches: 2. Germline CDR1 reads SEHNR; CDR2 reads FQNEAQ (reference sequence). CDR3 size: 15 residues. CDR3 DNA: TGTGCCAGCAGTATAGCGGGGGGCTCCTACAATGAGCAGTTCTTC. Its protein product is CASSIAGGSYNEQFF.

The count of this clone is one. J is TRBJ1-4 and V is TRBV7-9; D gene uncertain. From germline, CDR1 is SEHNR and CDR2 FQNEAQ (reference sequence). Trimming took 2 bases from V and 0 from J, leaving 16 bases between them. The CDR3 contains 18 residues. Here the CDR3 reads CASSLSVGLSSTNEKLFF. The CDR3 DNA follows: TGTGCCAGCAGCTTAAGCGTGGGTTTGAGTTCAACTAATGAAAAACTGTTTTTT.

This chain links TRBV28 with TRBJ1-2; D gene ambiguous. Trimming removed 3 bases from V and 1 base from J, with 9 bases in between. From germline, CDR1 is MDHEN and CDR2 SYDVKM. CDR3 length: 14 amino acids. In DNA, the CDR3 is TGTGCCAGCAGTTTGCCTCAGATTAACTATGGCTACACCTTC. It codes for CASSLPQINYGYTF.

The chain couples TRBV3-1 (or the pseudogene TRBV3-2) to TRBJ1-2; 8 bases match TRBD1. V shed 1 base, J shed 6 bases, and the junction held 4 bases outside the gene matches. This CDR3 has 14 residues. CDR1 and CDR2 (germline): LGHDT, YNNKEL (reference sequence). The CDR3 protein is CASSQARGPHGYTF. For the CDR3, the DNA is TGTGCCAGCAGCCAAGCCAGGGGGCCACATGGCTACACCTTC.

This clone was seen a handful of times. Mismatch with germline at one junction end may stem from a read error. The chain couples TRBV5-4 to TRBJ2-7, with 8 positions matching TRBD2. This CDR3 contains 14 residues. Per the germline V gene, CDR1 is SGHNT and CDR2 is YYREEE (reference sequence). CDR3 DNA sequence: TGTGCCAGCCACACGGGGGGGCCCTCCTCCGAGCAGTACTTC. Translating gives CASHTGGPSSEQYF.

CDR3 nucleotides: TGTGCCACCAGGCCGGGGACAGGGTACAATGAGCAGTTCTTC. Translation gives CATRPGTGYNEQFF. The rearrangement links TRBV24-1 to TRBJ2-1; 9 positions agree with TRBD1. This CDR3 has 14 amino acids. The germline V gene has CDR1 KGHDR and CDR2 SFDVKD. The V segment lost 7 bases and the J segment 4 bases; nucleotides outside the gene matches: 4.

The J gene is TRBJ1-5, the V gene TRBV19, with TRBD1 matching 10 bases. Germline values: CDR1 LNHDA, CDR2 SQIVND (reference sequence). The CDR3 sequence is 18 residues long. With V trimmed by 5 bases and J by 2 bases, 12 bases remained unmatched. The CDR3 coding sequence is TGTGCCAGTAGTTCGGGACAGGGGACATCCAAACGCAATCAGCCCCAGCATTTT. It is translated as CASSSGQGTSKRNQPQHF.

The V and J genes are TRBV19 and TRBJ1-2, with D maybe TRBD1 (5 bases). This CDR3 is built from 15 residues. Trimming pared 3 bases from V and 0 bases from J, leaving 11 bases between. The germline gives CDR1 LNHDA, CDR2 SQIVND (reference sequence). The CDR3 reads CASSMGRGPNYGYTF. CDR3 nucleotides: TGTGCCAGTAGTATGGGGAGGGGACCTAACTATGGCTACACCTTC.

The V and J genes are TRBV9 and TRBJ2-1, with 9 bases lining up with TRBD2. Germline V CDR1 and CDR2: SGDLS, YYNGEE. The CDR3 loop spans 16 amino acids. J gave up 5 bases and V 0 bases, and 6 bases lay outside the gene matches. CDR3 sequence (DNA): TGTGCCAGCAGCGTAGCCCCGGGACTAGCAGACAATGAGCAGTTCTTC. Its translation: CASSVAPGLADNEQFF.

The CDR3 reads CASSSTRELFF. Written as DNA, the CDR3 is TGTGCCAGCAGTTCAACCCGAGAGCTATTCTTT. The chain is built from TRBV12-3 or TRBV12-4 and TRBJ1-1; D not resolved. The V gene lost 4 bases and the J gene lost 14 bases, with 14 bases spanning the gap. This CDR3 contains 11 residues.

J is TRBJ2-1 and V is TRBV15, with unresolved D. The CDR3 is 11 residues long. Germline assignment: CDR1 LNHNV and CDR2 YYDKDF (reference sequence). The V gene lost 4 bases and the J gene lost 7 bases, with 5 bases spanning the gap. The CDR3 spells CATSTRNEQFF. Written as DNA, the CDR3 is TGTGCCACCAGCACTCGGAATGAGCAGTTCTTC.

This clone was counted only a few times. The J gene is TRBJ1-4, the V gene TRBV7-2; possible D gene TRBD1, 6 bases. This CDR3 contains 17 residues. The V and J ends lost 6 bases and 2 bases respectively, with 19 bases between them. CDR1 is SGHTA, CDR2 FQGNSA, per germline. CDR3 protein: CASSLPEGDWTNEKLFF. Written as DNA, the CDR3 is TGTGCCAGCAGTCTACCTGAGGGGGATTGGACTAATGAAAAACTGTTTTTT.

V and J are TRBV2 and TRBJ1-1, with TRBD1 as a possible D gene (6 bases). This CDR3 spans 16 amino acids. Trimming removed 8 bases from V and 1 base from J, with 20 bases in between. Per the germline V gene, CDR1 is SNHLY and CDR2 is FYNNEI. DNA for the CDR3: TGTGCCAGCGCGTCCCACGGGGGGCTTAAGAACACTGAAGCTTTCTTT. It translates to CASASHGGLKNTEAFF.